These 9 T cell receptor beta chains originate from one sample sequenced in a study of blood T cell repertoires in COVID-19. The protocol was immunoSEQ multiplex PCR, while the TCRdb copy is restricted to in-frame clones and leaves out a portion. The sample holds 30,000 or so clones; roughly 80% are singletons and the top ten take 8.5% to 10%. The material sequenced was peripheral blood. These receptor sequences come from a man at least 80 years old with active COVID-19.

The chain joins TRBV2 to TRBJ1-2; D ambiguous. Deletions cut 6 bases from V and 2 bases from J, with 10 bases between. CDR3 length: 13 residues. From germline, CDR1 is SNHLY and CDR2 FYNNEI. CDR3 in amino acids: CASSSDTNYGYTF. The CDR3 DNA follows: TGTGCCAGCAGCTCCGACACGAACTATGGCTACACCTTC.

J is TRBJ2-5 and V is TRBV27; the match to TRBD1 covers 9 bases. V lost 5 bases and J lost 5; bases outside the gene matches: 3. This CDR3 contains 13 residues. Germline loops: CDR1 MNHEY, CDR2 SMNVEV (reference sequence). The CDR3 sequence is CASSKQGAETQYF. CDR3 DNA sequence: TGTGCCAGCAGTAAACAGGGGGCTGAGACCCAGTACTTC.

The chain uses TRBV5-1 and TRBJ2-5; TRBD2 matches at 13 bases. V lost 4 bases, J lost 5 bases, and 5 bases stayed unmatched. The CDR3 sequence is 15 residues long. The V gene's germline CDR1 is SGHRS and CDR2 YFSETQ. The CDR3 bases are TGCGCCAGCAGCGAGGGACTAGCGGGAATGGAGACCCAGTACTTC. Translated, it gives CASSEGLAGMETQYF. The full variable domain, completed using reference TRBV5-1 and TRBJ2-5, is KAGVTQTPRYLIKTRGQQVTLSCSPISGHRSVSWYQQTPGQGLQFLFEYFSETQRNKGNFPGRFSGRQFSNSRSEMNVSTLELGDSALYLCASSEGLAGMETQYFGPGTRLLVL.

CDR3 coding DNA: TGTGCCAGCAGCCGCACGGTTACCTCTGCTGAAGCTTTCTTT. Residues: CASSRTVTSAEAFF. This rearrangement joins TRBV6-5 to TRBJ1-1; no firm D call. Trimming shortened V by 6 bases and J by 6 bases, and 17 bases separated the two germline ends. The CDR3 has 14 amino acids. Germline V gene sequence: CDR1 MNHEY, CDR2 SVGAGI.

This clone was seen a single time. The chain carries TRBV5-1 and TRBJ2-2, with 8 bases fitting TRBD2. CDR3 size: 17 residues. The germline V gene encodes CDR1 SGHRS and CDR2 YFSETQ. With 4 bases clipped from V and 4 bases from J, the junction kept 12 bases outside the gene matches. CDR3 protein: CASSLRTGGSGTGELFF. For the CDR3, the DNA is TGCGCCAGCAGCCTCCGAACGGGGGGGTCGGGCACCGGGGAGCTGTTTTTT.

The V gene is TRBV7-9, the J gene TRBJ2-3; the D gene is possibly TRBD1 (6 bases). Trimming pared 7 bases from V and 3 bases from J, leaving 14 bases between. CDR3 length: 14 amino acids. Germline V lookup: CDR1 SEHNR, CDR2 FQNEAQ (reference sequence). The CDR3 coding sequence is TGTGCCAGCAAGTTGGGGGCCGTGACAGATACGCAGTATTTT. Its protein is CASKLGAVTDTQYF. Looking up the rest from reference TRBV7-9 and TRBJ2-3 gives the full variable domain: DTGVSQNPRHKITKRGQNVTFRCDPISEHNRLYWYRQTLGQGPEFLTYFQNEAQLEKSRLLSDRFSAERPKGSFSTLEIQRTEQGDSAMYLCASKLGAVTDTQYFGPGTRLTVL.

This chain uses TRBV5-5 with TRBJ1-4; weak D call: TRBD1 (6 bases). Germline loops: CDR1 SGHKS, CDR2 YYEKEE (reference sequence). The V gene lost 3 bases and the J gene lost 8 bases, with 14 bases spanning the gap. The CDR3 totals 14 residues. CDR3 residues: CASSSAPGTEKLFF. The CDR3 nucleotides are TGTGCCAGCAGCTCTGCTCCGGGGACAGAAAAACTGTTTTTT. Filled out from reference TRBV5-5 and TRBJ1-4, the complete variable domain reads DAGVTQSPTHLIKTRGQQVTLRCSPISGHKSVSWYQQVLGQGPQFIFQYYEKEERGRGNFPDRFSARQFPNYSSELNVNALLLGDSALYLCASSSAPGTEKLFFGSGTQLSVL.

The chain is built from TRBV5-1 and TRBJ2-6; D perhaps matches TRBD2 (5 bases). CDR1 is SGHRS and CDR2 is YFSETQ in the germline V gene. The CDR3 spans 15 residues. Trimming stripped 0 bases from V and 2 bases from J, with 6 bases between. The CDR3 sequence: CASSLGGTGANVLTF. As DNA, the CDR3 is TGCGCCAGCAGCTTGGGAGGGACTGGGGCCAACGTCCTGACTTTC.

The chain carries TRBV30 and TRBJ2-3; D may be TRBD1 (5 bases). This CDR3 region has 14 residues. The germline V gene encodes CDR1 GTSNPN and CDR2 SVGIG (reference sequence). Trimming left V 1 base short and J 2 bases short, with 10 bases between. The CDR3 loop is CAWSEGVDTDTQYF. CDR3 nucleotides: TGTGCCTGGAGTGAAGGGGTCGACACAGATACGCAGTATTTT.